Below, one T cell receptor beta chain is given with its context. Antigen specificity is unknown. The ends were cut back, 8 bases at V and 10 bases at J, with 19 bases in the middle. CDR1 is MNHEY and CDR2 is SVGAGI in the germline V gene. This CDR3 is built from 13 residues. Both TRBC1 and TRBC2 were covered by a beta constant-region primer of two equimolar oligonucleotides. Four rounds of PCR amplified the ligated cDNA using nested alpha and beta constant-region primers plus SP2. MiXCR, run by TCRdb on the UMI-ligation and nested PCR reads, gives a single entry per CDR3 protein. The data contain 100,000 or so distinct CDR3 sequences, roughly 7% of them seen just once; the ten biggest clones take up roughly 1.6%. These data belong to a study of naive and memory T cell subsets. Study-wide points: Expression changes during T cell differentiation may affect RNA-based TCR counts.

Overnight CMV lysate stimulation of fresh PBMCs defined donor CMV status by CD4+ IFNgamma. The sequence was obtained from a human donor in good health. Sequenced: central memory CD4+ T cells from blood. The J gene is TRBJ2-3, the V gene TRBV6-5; D is perhaps TRBD2 (5 bases). The CDR3 sequence is CASANSERSAQYF. In DNA form, the CDR3 reads TGTGCCAGCGCTAATTCGGAGCGGTCTGCGCAGTATTTT.